One and the same sample provided the 24 T cell receptor beta chains below, sequenced in a study of blood T cell repertoires in COVID-19. The table came from immunoSEQ multiplex PCR; TCRdb's copy has only in-frame clones and leaves some out. This sample has about 240,000 clones, with roughly four fifths found just once. The sequenced sample consisted of peripheral blood. The receptors were sampled from a woman older than 75 with acute or convalescent COVID-19.

The V gene is TRBV5-1, the J gene TRBJ2-1, with 9 nucleotides matching TRBD2. CDR3 length equals 15 residues. Germline V gene sequence: CDR1 SGHRS, CDR2 YFSETQ. The ends lost 0 bases at V and 5 bases at J; junction bases unmatched: 3. The chain's CDR3 is CASSLDSGGHNEQFF. The CDR3 DNA sequence: TGCGCCAGCAGCTTGGATAGCGGGGGCCACAATGAGCAGTTCTTC.

There are a few counts of this clone. J is TRBJ2-2 and V is TRBV19, with D perhaps matching TRBD2 (6 bases). The CDR3 contains 15 residues. The germline CDR1 and CDR2 sequences are LNHDA and SQIVND (reference sequence). V gave up 6 bases and J gave up 0 bases, with 11 bases separating them. The CDR3 nucleotides read TGTGCCAGTAGCCTAGGGACTGCGAACACCGGGGAGCTGTTTTTT. This gives the protein CASSLGTANTGELFF.

This sequence joins TRBV7-3 and TRBJ2-1; weak D call: TRBD2 (5 bases). Germline CDR1 is SGHTA and CDR2 is FQGTGA. This CDR3 comprises 14 residues. V lost 5 bases to trimming and J lost 4 bases, with 12 bases between them. The DNA for the CDR3 is TGTGCCAGCAGCCCTCCAGGCGGGTACAATGAGCAGTTCTTC. Translation gives CASSPPGGYNEQFF.

The chain links TRBV5-4 to TRBJ1-2; D gene unclear. Trimming removed 0 bases at V and 6 bases at J, with 6 bases between. This CDR3 is built from 12 residues. Per germline, CDR1 SGHNT and CDR2 YYREEE (reference sequence). The CDR3, as DNA: TGTGCCAGCAGCTTGGCGGGAAATGGCTACACCTTC. Protein: CASSLAGNGYTF.

This clone was found once. This rearrangement joins TRBV4-1 to TRBJ1-1; 7 bases line up with TRBD1. Looked up from germline, CDR1 is MGHRA and CDR2 is YSYEKL. This CDR3 contains 19 residues. J gave up 7 bases and V 0 bases, and 20 bases lay outside the gene matches. This CDR3 reads CASSQDRLTGERLYFEAFF. CDR3 sequence (DNA): TGCGCCAGCAGCCAAGATCGGCTTACAGGGGAAAGGCTTTACTTTGAAGCTTTCTTT.

The V call is TRBV10-3, the J call TRBJ1-2; a possible D gene is TRBD1 (5 bases). Germline values: CDR1 ENHRY, CDR2 SYGVKD. V lost 4 bases to trimming and J lost 8 bases, with 11 bases between them. This CDR3 has 12 residues. Here the CDR3 DNA reads TGTGCCATCAGTGCAGGGTTTTACGGCTACACCTTC. Translation: CAISAGFYGYTF.

The V gene is TRBV5-1, the J gene TRBJ2-3, with 7 bases that match TRBD1. Trimming cost V 4 bases and J 3 bases; bases outside gene matches: 5. Per the germline V gene, CDR1 is SGHRS and CDR2 is YFSETQ. The CDR3 runs 14 residues. The CDR3 DNA follows: TGCGCCAGCAGCCTCGGGACAGAAACAGATACGCAGTATTTT. Protein product: CASSLGTETDTQYF. Together with reference TRBV5-1 and TRBJ2-3, the CDR3 gives the full variable domain: KAGVTQTPRYLIKTRGQQVTLSCSPISGHRSVSWYQQTPGQGLQFLFEYFSETQRNKGNFPGRFSGRQFSNSRSEMNVSTLELGDSALYLCASSLGTETDTQYFGPGTRLTVL.

The chain joins TRBV5-1 to TRBJ2-3, with 11 bases aligning to TRBD1. The V gene end was trimmed by 0 bases and the J gene end by 5 bases; junction bases not matched to a gene: 2. The germline V gene has CDR1 SGHRS and CDR2 YFSETQ. The CDR3 loop spans 15 amino acids. CDR3 in DNA: TGCGCCAGCAGCTTGGGGGACAGGGGGGGAGATACGCAGTATTTT. The encoded protein is CASSLGDRGGDTQYF. The entire variable domain, with the rest obtained from reference TRBV5-1 and TRBJ2-3, is as follows: KAGVTQTPRYLIKTRGQQVTLSCSPISGHRSVSWYQQTPGQGLQFLFEYFSETQRNKGNFPGRFSGRQFSNSRSEMNVSTLELGDSALYLCASSLGDRGGDTQYFGPGTRLTVL.

V is TRBV4-1 and J is TRBJ1-2; D may be TRBD1 (5 bases). From germline, CDR1 is MGHRA and CDR2 YSYEKL. V lost 1 base and J 0 bases, leaving 9 bases between the germline ends. The CDR3 runs to 15 residues. The CDR3 sequence is CASSQVPTANYGYTF. In nucleotides, the CDR3 is TGCGCCAGCAGCCAAGTCCCGACAGCTAACTATGGCTACACCTTC.

This chain joins TRBV5-4 and TRBJ1-1; TRBD1 agrees at 7 bases. Germline assignment: CDR1 SGHNT and CDR2 YYREEE (reference sequence). The CDR3 spans 16 residues. J was trimmed by 0 bases and V by 3 bases; bases with no gene match: 8. The CDR3: CASSSGQVTLNTEAFF. In DNA form, the CDR3 reads TGTGCCAGCAGCTCTGGACAGGTCACTTTGAACACTGAAGCTTTCTTT.

This chain connects TRBV23-1 to TRBJ1-5; no clear D. TRBV23-1 is an ORF, and what it does is uncertain. The CDR3 is 16 residues long. V was cut by 0 bases and J by 2 bases, with 11 bases left in between. CDR3 sequence reads: CASSQSEGSGNQPQHF. The DNA for the CDR3 is TGCGCCAGCAGTCAATCGGAGGGATCGGGCAATCAGCCCCAGCATTTT.

The rearrangement uses TRBV30 and TRBJ2-7; 7 bases map to TRBD1. Trimming removed 7 bases from V and 4 bases from J; junction bases left unmatched: 7. The CDR3 has 12 amino acids. Germline V lookup: CDR1 GTSNPN, CDR2 SVGIG (reference sequence). Here the CDR3 reads CAFNDREYEQYF. The CDR3 nucleotides read TGTGCCTTCAACGACAGGGAGTACGAGCAGTACTTC.

The gene calls are TRBV28 and TRBJ1-2; D is undetermined. CDR1 MDHEN and CDR2 SYDVKM come from the germline V gene. V lost 7 bases and J lost 4, with 13 bases in between. This CDR3 has 13 residues. Here the CDR3 DNA reads TGTGCCAGCACCTTGCGGGGAGGCTATGGCTACACCTTC. This codes for CASTLRGGYGYTF.

The V gene is TRBV18, the J gene TRBJ2-7; 16 bases fit TRBD2. The germline V gene has CDR1 KGHSH and CDR2 LQKENI. V dropped 3 bases and J dropped 6; count of bases not matched to a gene: 5. The CDR3 is made up of 16 amino acids. Here the CDR3 DNA reads TGTGCCAGCTCACCCCCGGGACTAGCGGGGGGGCGCGAGCAGTACTTC. Its translation: CASSPPGLAGGREQYF.

This chain connects TRBV6-6 to TRBJ2-5, with D possibly matching TRBD2 (6 bases). Germline V lookup: CDR1 MNHNY, CDR2 SVGAGI (reference sequence). V was clipped by 2 bases and J by 4 bases, with 11 bases between them. CDR3 size: 14 residues. In DNA form, the CDR3 reads TGTGCCAGCAGTTACGGGCAGGGAGGAGAGACCCAGTACTTC. It yields the protein CASSYGQGGETQYF.

The V gene is TRBV6-6, the J gene TRBJ2-3, with 7 bases identical to TRBD2. The CDR3 has 15 residues. Germline values: CDR1 MNHNY, CDR2 SVGAGI (reference sequence). The J segment lost 2 bases and the V segment lost 10 bases, leaving 12 bases of the junction unmatched. The CDR3 loop reads CAITRGDDFTDTQYF. In DNA form, the CDR3 reads TGTGCCATAACCCGGGGGGACGACTTCACAGATACGCAGTATTTT.

The chain recombines TRBV20-1 with TRBJ1-5; tentative D call: TRBD1 (5 bases). The CDR3 length is 15 residues. The V gene's germline CDR1 is DFQATT and CDR2 SNEGSKA (reference sequence). V gave up 3 bases and J gave up 6 bases, with 18 bases separating them. As DNA, the CDR3 is TGCAGTGCTAGTGAACGACAGTTTTTGGCTCAGCCCCAGCATTTT. Its protein is CSASERQFLAQPQHF.

The chain is built from TRBV2 and TRBJ1-1, with no clear D. The germline CDR1 and CDR2 sequences are SNHLY and FYNNEI. V lost 0 bases to trimming and J lost 0 bases, with 8 bases between them. The CDR3 covers 15 residues. DNA for the CDR3: TGTGCCAGCAGTGAAGCGGCAGGAATGAACACTGAAGCTTTCTTT. Protein product: CASSEAAGMNTEAFF.

V and J are TRBV7-3 and TRBJ2-6, with 9 bases aligning to TRBD1. Germline CDR1 and CDR2: SGHTA and FQGTGA. The CDR3 loop spans 17 amino acids. V dropped 2 bases and J dropped 4; count of bases not matched to a gene: 6. CDR3 amino acids: CASSLGTGPSGANVLTF. The CDR3 DNA reads TGTGCCAGCAGCTTAGGGACAGGGCCGTCGGGGGCCAACGTCCTGACTTTC. Full variable domain (rest looked up from reference TRBV7-3 and TRBJ2-6): GAGVSQTPSNKVTEKGKYVELRCDPISGHTALYWYRQSLGQGPEFLIYFQGTGAADDSGLPNDRFFAVRPEGSVSTLKIQRTERGDSAVYLCASSLGTGPSGANVLTFGAGSRLTVL.

The V gene is TRBV13, the J gene TRBJ2-7; D is ambiguous. The V end was cut by 5 bases, the J end by 0 bases, with 14 bases between. Germline V gene data show CDR1 as PRHDT and CDR2 as FYEKMQ (reference sequence). The CDR3 spans 15 residues. In nucleotides, the CDR3 is TGTGCCAGCAGCACAAGACTGAACCCCTCCTACGAGCAGTACTTC. This translates into CASSTRLNPSYEQYF.

This chain connects TRBV19 to TRBJ2-2; tentatively, D is TRBD1 (5 bases). CDR3 length: 15 amino acids. CDR1 and CDR2 from the germline V gene are LNHDA and SQIVND (reference sequence). The V gene lost 5 bases and the J gene lost 2 bases, with 12 bases spanning the gap. The CDR3 is CASSPFRENTGELFF. The CDR3 nucleotides are TGTGCCAGTAGTCCTTTCAGGGAAAACACCGGGGAGCTGTTTTTT.

The rearrangement joins TRBV28 to TRBJ1-6; 7 bases match TRBD1. Germline V gene data show CDR1 as MDHEN and CDR2 as SYDVKM. With V trimmed by 5 bases and J by 9 bases, 10 bases remained unmatched. This CDR3 has 15 amino acids. In DNA, the CDR3 is TGTGCCAGCAGTGGGCGGACAGGAGTTCTTTCACCCCTCCACTTT. Translated, it gives CASSGRTGVLSPLHF. Combining the CDR3 with reference TRBV28 and TRBJ1-6 gives the whole variable domain DVKVTQSSRYLVKRTGEKVFLECVQDMDHENMFWYRQDPGLGLRLIYFSYDVKMKEKGDIPEGYSVSREKKERFSLILESASTNQTSMYLCASSGRTGVLSPLHFGNGTRLTVT.

The chain carries TRBV27 and TRBJ2-2; 11 nucleotides align to TRBD2. Germline CDR1 reads MNHEY; CDR2 reads SMNVEV (reference sequence). With 2 bases clipped from V and 6 bases from J, the junction kept 5 bases outside the gene matches. The CDR3 is 16 residues long. CDR3 sequence (DNA): TGTGCCAGCAGTTTACTTGGACTAGCGGGTGCCGGGGAGCTGTTTTTT. Protein sequence: CASSLLGLAGAGELFF.

V and J are TRBV19 and TRBJ1-2; TRBD1 aligns across 7 bases. CDR3 length equals 13 residues. Germline CDR1 and CDR2: LNHDA and SQIVND (reference sequence). V lost 5 bases and J lost 3; bases outside the gene matches: 3. The CDR3 sequence is CASSSTGDYGYTF. The CDR3 coding sequence is TGTGCCAGTAGTTCTACAGGGGACTATGGCTACACCTTC. Supplemented by reference TRBV19 and TRBJ1-2, the full variable domain reads DGGITQSPKYLFRKEGQNVTLSCEQNLNHDAMYWYRQDPGQGLRLIYYSQIVNDFQKGDIAEGYSVSREKKESFPLTVTSAQKNPTAFYLCASSSTGDYGYTFGSGTRLTVV.